Each of the 2 T cell receptor beta chains below was sequenced from the same sample in a study of blood T cell repertoires in COVID-19. The assay was immunoSEQ multiplex PCR, and TCRdb's table has in-frame clones only and misses some. Of over 100,000 clones in the sample, roughly 88% were seen once. Material for sequencing was peripheral blood. The receptors shown here come from a middle-aged man with acute or convalescent COVID-19.

J is TRBJ2-1 and V is TRBV7-8, with D tentatively TRBD1 (7 bases). CDR1 is SGHVS and CDR2 is FQNEAQ in the germline V gene. The V end lost 5 bases, the J end lost 1 base, and 15 bases lay between the germline ends. CDR3 size: 16 residues. Here the CDR3 reads CASSRETGTSYNEQFF. The DNA for the CDR3 is TGTGCCAGCAGCCGAGAGACAGGGACTTCCTACAATGAGCAGTTCTTC. Full variable domain (remainder filled in from reference TRBV7-8 and TRBJ2-1): GAGVSQSPRYKVAKRGQDVALRCDPISGHVSLFWYQQALGQGPEFLTYFQNEAQLDKSGLPSDRFFAERPEGSVSTLKIQRTQQEDSAVYLCASSRETGTSYNEQFFGPGTRLTVL.

The chain links TRBV19 to TRBJ2-1, with 9 bases that match TRBD2. Trimming removed 1 base from V and 8 bases from J; junction bases left unmatched: 15. Germline V gives CDR1 LNHDA, CDR2 SQIVND (reference sequence). The CDR3 spans 18 residues. The CDR3 here is CASSIVSPGLAFRDEQFF. The DNA for the CDR3 is TGTGCCAGTAGTATAGTTTCACCGGGACTAGCCTTCAGGGATGAGCAGTTCTTC.